This passage covers 30 T cell receptor beta chains from one sample sequenced in a study of cytomegalovirus exposure and HLA in healthy donors. The PCR was carried out with 60 Vbeta primers and 13 Jbeta primers. Clones were read by immunoSEQ multiplex PCR, and TCRdb kept only the in-frame ones, dropping some. Among about 80,000 clones listed, roughly two thirds were seen once. The sequencing input was PBMCs. All receptors come from a woman aged 50 to 65 in good health and CMV-seropositive.

This chain links TRBV5-6 with TRBJ1-2; 9 bases map to TRBD1. The CDR3 runs to 14 residues. J lost 5 bases, V lost 3 bases, and 5 bases had no gene match. Germline V lookup: CDR1 SGHDT, CDR2 YYEEEE. CDR3: CASSSGQGIYGYTF. The CDR3 DNA follows: TGTGCCAGCAGCTCCGGACAGGGGATATATGGCTACACCTTC.

The genes are TRBV27 and TRBJ2-5; D ambiguous. This CDR3 spans 13 amino acids. Deletions cut 3 bases from V and 2 bases from J, with 7 bases between. In germline, CDR1 is MNHEY, CDR2 SMNVEV (reference sequence). The DNA of the CDR3 is TGTGCCAGCAGTTTCCTCGTTCAAGAGACCCAGTACTTC. Translation: CASSFLVQETQYF.

This clone was seen a few times. The chain combines TRBV6-6 with TRBJ2-3, with a weak D call TRBD2 (6 bases). This CDR3 spans 13 amino acids. The germline gives CDR1 MNHNY, CDR2 SVGAGI (reference sequence). V lost 7 bases and J lost 4, with 12 bases in between. As DNA, the CDR3 is TGTGCCAGCAATCCCGGGGAGGCAGATACGCAGTATTTT. Residues: CASNPGEADTQYF.

The chain links TRBV7-3 to TRBJ1-6, with D possibly being TRBD1 (5 bases). This CDR3 contains 15 residues. In germline, CDR1 is SGHTA, CDR2 FQGTGA. V was shortened by 3 bases and J by 1 base, with 7 bases between the two germline ends. CDR3 coding DNA: TGTGCCAGCAGCTTGACAGCTTCCTATAATTCACCCCTCCACTTT. Translating it yields CASSLTASYNSPLHF.

The gene calls are TRBV6-5 and TRBJ2-7, with 10 bases that match TRBD2. CDR1 MNHEY and CDR2 SVGAGI come from the germline V gene. V was clipped by 6 bases and J by 4 bases; unmatched bases: 6. The CDR3 spans 14 residues. The CDR3 sequence: CASRTGTSVYEQYF. CDR3 in DNA: TGTGCCAGCAGGACCGGGACTAGCGTTTACGAGCAGTACTTC.

This clone was counted between two and nine times. The chain combines TRBV5-1 with TRBJ1-2; D is unclear. Deletions cut 7 bases from V and 5 bases from J, with 12 bases between. This CDR3 contains 12 residues. The V gene's germline CDR1 is SGHRS and CDR2 YFSETQ. The DNA of the CDR3 is TGCGCCAGCCATAACGGGTATTATGGCTACACCTTC. Translated: CASHNGYYGYTF.

This clone has just a few counts. The V and J genes are TRBV7-9 and TRBJ1-2, with D unclear. The CDR3 spans 16 residues. Germline V gene data show CDR1 as SEHNR and CDR2 as FQNEAQ (reference sequence). V lost 2 bases to trimming and J lost 1 base, with 14 bases between them. The CDR3 region has the DNA TGTGCCAGCAGCTTAAGCTCATGGAGGGATAACTATGGCTACACCTTC. Protein: CASSLSSWRDNYGYTF. Full variable domain (remainder filled in from reference TRBV7-9 and TRBJ1-2): DTGVSQNPRHKITKRGQNVTFRCDPISEHNRLYWYRQTLGQGPEFLTYFQNEAQLEKSRLLSDRFSAERPKGSFSTLEIQRTEQGDSAMYLCASSLSSWRDNYGYTFGSGTRLTVV.

CDR3 DNA sequence: TGTGCCAGCAGCTTTATGGGGAGTCAGCCCCAGCATTTT. This sequence encodes CASSFMGSQPQHF. V usage is TRBV7-9 and J usage is TRBJ1-5, with D uncertain. V lost 3 bases to trimming and J lost 6 bases, with 9 bases between them. Germline V CDR1 and CDR2: SEHNR, FQNEAQ (reference sequence). The length of the CDR3 is 13 residues.

V and J are TRBV27 and TRBJ1-2; 7 bases are shared with TRBD1. Losses at the gene ends were 0 bases for V and 5 bases for J; bases not matched to a gene: 6. The CDR3 spans 15 residues. Germline loops: CDR1 MNHEY, CDR2 SMNVEV (reference sequence). CDR3 in amino acids: CASSLSTGRGYGYTF. The CDR3 DNA is TGTGCCAGCAGTTTATCGACAGGGAGAGGTTATGGCTACACCTTC.

The V call is TRBV7-3, the J call TRBJ2-2, with 7 bases that match TRBD2. CDR3 length equals 17 residues. Per the germline V gene, CDR1 is SGHTA and CDR2 is FQGTGA. V gave up 5 bases and J gave up 6 bases; unmatched junction bases: 15. The CDR3 DNA reads TGTGCCAGCAGCATCTCTGCGTTCGGGGGGAGCCCCGGGGAGCTGTTTTTT. Translating it yields CASSISAFGGSPGELFF.

The rearrangement uses TRBV5-4 and TRBJ2-3; maybe TRBD2 (5 bases). This CDR3 has 15 residues. V was cut by 0 bases and J by 7 bases, with 15 bases left in between. Per germline, CDR1 SGHNT and CDR2 YYREEE (reference sequence). The CDR3: CASSLDFHPGYTQYF. In DNA form, the CDR3 reads TGTGCCAGCAGCTTGGATTTCCATCCGGGGTATACGCAGTATTTT.

V usage is TRBV9 and J usage is TRBJ2-3; a possible D gene is TRBD1 (5 bases). Germline V gene sequence: CDR1 SGDLS, CDR2 YYNGEE. V gave up 6 bases and J gave up 4 bases, with 30 bases separating them. The CDR3 is 19 residues long. CDR3 coding DNA: TGTGCCAGCATCCCCCTTATAACACCCGGGCAGGGAAGGGCAGATACGCAGTATTTT. It yields the protein CASIPLITPGQGRADTQYF.

As to this clone: The germline gene is not matched at one end of the junction; a read error may be the cause. V and J are TRBV7-7 and TRBJ2-5, with 9 nucleotides matching TRBD1. CDR1 and CDR2 from the germline V gene are SSHAT and FNYEAQ (reference sequence). The CDR3 length is 14 residues. The CDR3 DNA is TGTGCTAGCAGCGCCGGGACAGGGAAAGAGACCCAGTACTTC. It translates to CASSAGTGKETQYF.

The chain combines TRBV4-2 with TRBJ2-7, with D maybe TRBD2 (5 bases). The V and J ends lost 4 bases and 2 bases respectively, with 12 bases between them. The CDR3 sequence is 14 residues long. Per the germline V gene, CDR1 is LGHNA and CDR2 is YNFKEQ. The CDR3 nucleotides are TGTGCCAGCAGCCCCGGCACGGGAACCTACGAGCAGTACGTC. It codes for CASSPGTGTYEQYV.

The chain carries TRBV2 and TRBJ1-2, with 9 bases lining up with TRBD1. The length of the CDR3 is 14 residues. The germline V gene has CDR1 SNHLY and CDR2 FYNNEI. With 6 bases clipped from V and 0 bases from J, the junction kept 2 bases outside the gene matches. The CDR3 here is CASRDRGANYGYTF. CDR3 nucleotide sequence: TGTGCCAGCAGGGACAGGGGTGCTAACTATGGCTACACCTTC. The variable domain in full, completed from reference TRBV2 and TRBJ1-2, reads EPEVTQTPSHQVTQMGQEVILRCVPISNHLYFYWYRQILGQKVEFLVSFYNNEISEKSEIFDDQFSVERPDGSNFTLKIRSTKLEDSAMYFCASRDRGANYGYTFGSGTRLTVV.

V usage is TRBV5-1 and J usage is TRBJ2-5, with TRBD1 matching over 7 bases. CDR1 and CDR2 from the germline V gene are SGHRS and YFSETQ. There are 14 residues in the CDR3. V lost 5 bases, J lost 7 bases, and 11 bases stayed unmatched. The CDR3 region has the DNA TGCGCCAGCAGAACAGGGGACCAAGGGACGACCCAGTACTTC. Translating it yields CASRTGDQGTTQYF.

This clone was seen a single time. The chain uses TRBV6-6 and TRBJ1-5; D is unresolved. The V end was cut by 4 bases, the J end by 3 bases, with 13 bases between. The CDR3 has 15 residues. The V gene's germline CDR1 is MNHNY and CDR2 SVGAGI (reference sequence). The CDR3 reads CASSSQGRLNQPQHF. The CDR3 region has the DNA TGTGCCAGCAGTTCCCAAGGGAGGCTCAATCAGCCCCAGCATTTT.

This clone was seen only a few times. The rearrangement uses TRBV10-3 and TRBJ2-6; maybe TRBD2 (5 bases). The germline V gene encodes CDR1 ENHRY and CDR2 SYGVKD. V was cut by 5 bases and J by 4 bases, with 21 bases left in between. CDR3 length: 18 amino acids. The CDR3 DNA reads as TGTGCCATCAGTCTGGAGGCACTCGCCTCGGAGGGGGCCAACGTCCTGACTTTC. Protein sequence: CAISLEALASEGANVLTF.

This clone was seen only a few times. The chain carries TRBV7-9 and TRBJ2-7; D may be TRBD1 (5 bases). In germline, CDR1 is SEHNR, CDR2 FQNEAQ (reference sequence). The CDR3 is 16 amino acids. DNA for the CDR3: TGTTCCAGCAGCCCACCTATCGGCCAGGGCAACTACGAGCAGTACGTC. The encoded protein is CSSSPPIGQGNYEQYV.

This clone was seen only a few times. The rearrangement uses TRBV18 and TRBJ1-1; D unclear. This CDR3 has 19 amino acids. V dropped 1 base and J dropped 9 bases, with 30 bases sitting between them. CDR1 and CDR2 from the germline V gene are KGHSH and LQKENI. The CDR3, as DNA: TGTGCCAGCTCACCACAGTCCATCGGAAGGACTCTCCCAAACGCCCAAGCTTTCTTT. Its protein product is CASSPQSIGRTLPNAQAFF.

In regard to this clone: Sequence at one end of the junction differs from germline and may be a read error. The sample has other DNA sequences that encode this CDR3 too. The chain couples TRBV6-5 to TRBJ1-3; no reliable D call. Germline V gene lookup returns CDR1 MNHEY and CDR2 SVGAGI. The CDR3 length is 16 residues. CDR3: CASSYSGFSRGNTIYF. The CDR3 coding sequence is TGTGCCAGTAGTTACAGTGGCTTCAGCAGGGGAAACACCATATATTTT.

The rearrangement links TRBV6-1 to TRBJ1-2; no clear D gene. CDR1 is MNHNS and CDR2 is SASEGT in the germline V gene. The CDR3 extends over 14 amino acids. V lost 2 bases to trimming and J lost 0 bases, with 7 bases between them. CDR3 amino acids: CASSEQATNYGYTF. The CDR3 DNA is TGTGCCAGCAGTGAACAGGCTACTAACTATGGCTACACCTTC.

This clone was seen a handful of times. The chain links TRBV5-5 to TRBJ2-6; TRBD1 matches 11 bases. The length of the CDR3 is 18 residues. Trimming removed 2 bases from V and 1 base from J; junction bases left unmatched: 5. Germline V gene lookup returns CDR1 SGHKS and CDR2 YYEKEE (reference sequence). The CDR3 here is CASSFAGTGGSGANVLTF. CDR3 nucleotide sequence: TGTGCCAGCAGCTTCGCCGGGACAGGGGGTTCTGGGGCCAACGTCCTGACTTTC.

This chain links TRBV28 with TRBJ2-7, with a weak D call TRBD2 (6 bases). Per germline, CDR1 MDHEN and CDR2 SYDVKM. The CDR3 is made up of 13 amino acids. Trimming removed 5 bases at V and 4 bases at J, with 12 bases between. This CDR3 is CASSGWTKYEQYV. CDR3 DNA sequence: TGTGCCAGCAGTGGATGGACTAAGTACGAGCAGTACGTC.

The rearrangement links TRBV4-2 to TRBJ2-2; 11 positions agree with TRBD1. After removal of 4 bases from V and 1 base from J, the junction contained 5 bases not matched to a gene. This CDR3 has 17 residues. The V gene's germline CDR1 is LGHNA and CDR2 YNFKEQ. CDR3 region: CASSLLGQGENTGELFF. Written as DNA, the CDR3 is TGTGCCAGCAGCCTGCTGGGACAGGGGGAGAACACCGGGGAGCTGTTTTTT.

The rearrangement joins TRBV6-5 to TRBJ1-5, with TRBD1 identical over 7 bases. Per germline, CDR1 MNHEY and CDR2 SVGAGI. Trimming at V came to 6 bases and at J to 4 bases, leaving 6 bases not matched to a gene. The CDR3 covers 14 residues. The CDR3 nucleotides are TGTGCCAGCAGCGAGGACAGGACAAATCAGCCCCAGCATTTT. Protein product: CASSEDRTNQPQHF.

The chain recombines TRBV19 with TRBJ1-5; tentatively, D is TRBD1 (6 bases). Trimming pared 4 bases from V and 3 bases from J, leaving 13 bases between. The CDR3 runs to 15 residues. The germline V gene has CDR1 LNHDA and CDR2 SQIVND (reference sequence). The CDR3 sequence: CASSNVRTVNQPQHF. CDR3 in DNA: TGTGCCAGTAGTAACGTCCGGACAGTCAATCAGCCCCAGCATTTT.

This clone has more than one count but fewer than ten. This rearrangement joins TRBV5-1 to TRBJ2-6; no clear D gene. The CDR3 extends over 15 amino acids. The V end was cut by 3 bases, the J end by 2 bases, with 9 bases between. From germline, CDR1 is SGHRS and CDR2 YFSETQ. Here the CDR3 reads CASSSQKTGANVLTF. CDR3 DNA: TGCGCCAGCAGCTCCCAGAAAACTGGGGCCAACGTCCTGACTTTC.

As regards this clone: At one boundary the junction diverges from the germline segment, which might be a read error. The genes are TRBV7-9 and TRBJ1-1, with TRBD1 as a possible D gene (6 bases). Per germline, CDR1 SEHNR and CDR2 FQNEAQ (reference sequence). The CDR3 length is 16 residues. CDR3 region: CSSSYVLTGLNTEAFF. The CDR3 nucleotides are TGTTCCAGCAGCTACGTGTTGACAGGACTGAACACTGAAGCTTTCTTT.

The chain joins TRBV5-1 to TRBJ2-7, with D tentatively TRBD2 (6 bases). Trimming took 4 bases from V and 5 from J, leaving 16 bases between them. The CDR3 runs 14 residues. Germline lookup yields CDR1 SGHRS and CDR2 YFSETQ. The CDR3 sequence is CASSPGGSRNEQYF. The CDR3 region has the DNA TGCGCCAGCAGCCCCGGAGGGAGTCGAAACGAGCAGTACTTC.